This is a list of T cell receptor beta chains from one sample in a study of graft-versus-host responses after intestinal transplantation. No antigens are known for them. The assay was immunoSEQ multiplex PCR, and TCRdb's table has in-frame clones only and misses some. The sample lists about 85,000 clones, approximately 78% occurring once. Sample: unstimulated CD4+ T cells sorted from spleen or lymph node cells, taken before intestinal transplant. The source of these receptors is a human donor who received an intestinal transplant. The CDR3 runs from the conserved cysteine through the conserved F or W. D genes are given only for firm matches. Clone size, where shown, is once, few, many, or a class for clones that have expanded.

TGTGCCAGTAGTATTACTGGCAGGGTGAGGTTCACCGGGGAGCTGTTTTTT,CASSITGRVRFTGELFF,-,TRBJ2-2,-,TRBV19
TGTGCCAGTAGTACCACAGGGGGATGGTACGAGCAGTACTTC,CASSTTGGWYEQYF,TRBD1,TRBJ2-7,once,TRBV19
TGCGCCAGCAGCGCCGGGCCTGGAGGCGCTGGCTACACCTTC,CASSAGPGGAGYTF,-,TRBJ1-2,-,TRBV5-1
TGTGCCAGCTCACCTAGGACTAGCGGGAGCACAGATACGCAGTATTTT,CASSPRTSGSTDTQYF,TRBD2,TRBJ2-3,once,TRBV18
TGTGCCAGTAGTATGACAGGGGGCCGAGAGACCCAGTACTTC,CASSMTGGRETQYF,TRBD1,TRBJ2-5,-,TRBV19
TGTGCCAGCAGCTTGGCCGGAGACGGGGTAAACACCATATATTTT,CASSLAGDGVNTIYF,-,TRBJ1-3,-,TRBV5-6
TGTGCCAGCAGTTTATTCCCCGACAGGGGCAACCATCGGTTC,CASSLFPDRGNHRF,TRBD1,TRBJ2-7,once,TRBV28
TGTGCCAGCAGCGCCCCGCGGACTAGCGGCGAGACCCAGTACTTC,CASSAPRTSGETQYF,TRBD2,TRBJ2-5,-,TRBV5-4
TGTGCCAGCAGTCCACAGGTTGGTGAGCAGTTCTTC,CASSPQVGEQFF,-,TRBJ2-1,-,TRBV28
TGTGCCAGCAGCCTGGGACAGGAGAGCGGACAGCCCCAGCATTTT,CASSLGQESGQPQHF,TRBD1,TRBJ1-5,-,TRBV28
TGTGCCAGCAGGACCACAGGGGGCTCCTATAATTCACCCCTCCACTTT,CASRTTGGSYNSPLHF,TRBD1,TRBJ1-6,-,TRBV28
TGCGCCAGCAGCTTGGATGTGGGAGGTGGTGGGGATGAAGCTTTCTTT,CASSLDVGGGGDEAFF,-,TRBJ1-1,-,TRBV5-1
TGTGCCAGCAGCCGCCGAGGACAGACCTCCTACAATGAGCAGTTCTTC,CASSRRGQTSYNEQFF,-,TRBJ2-1,once,TRBV4-2
TGTGCCAGCTCACCAGAGGGGGCCAACGTCCTGACTTTC,CASSPEGANVLTF,-,TRBJ2-6,-,TRBV18
TGTGCCACTCAGAAGAACTATGGCTACACCTTC,CATQKNYGYTF,-,TRBJ1-2,-,TRBV28
TGTGCCAGTAGTAGCGGCGGGACGGTCCAGTACGAGCAGTACTTC,CASSSGGTVQYEQYF,-,TRBJ2-7,-,TRBV19
TGTGCCAGCAGTGAGGGACTAGTTGTGGAGACCCAGTACTTC,CASSEGLVVETQYF,TRBD2,TRBJ2-5,-,TRBV25-1
TGTGCCAGCAGTGAATCGCAGGTTATTGTGCCCCAGCATTTT,CASSESQVIVPQHF,-,TRBJ1-5,-,TRBV2
TGTGCCAGCTCGGGGGACAGTTTCTATGGCTACACCTTC,CASSGDSFYGYTF,TRBD1,TRBJ1-2,-,TRBV6-6
TGTGCCAGCAGCGCCCAACAGAGGGAGCCGTCACCCCTCCACTTT,CASSAQQREPSPLHF,-,TRBJ1-6,-,TRBV21-1
TGCAGCGTTGCGGCAGGGTGGGGCATGAACACTGAAGCTTTCTTT,CSVAAGWGMNTEAFF,-,TRBJ1-1,-,TRBV29-1
TGCAGCGTTATTGAGGGAGCCGGCCCAGTCAAAAACATTCAGTACTTC,CSVIEGAGPVKNIQYF,-,TRBJ2-4,-,TRBV29-1
TGTGCGGGGGGCGAGCAGTACTTC,CAGGEQYF,-,TRBJ2-7,-,TRBV19
TGTGCCAGCAGCTATGACAGGGGGGGAGACGAGCAGTACTTC,CASSYDRGGDEQYF,TRBD1,TRBJ2-7,-,TRBV7-9
TGCGCCAGCAGCCGGGGGACAGACCAAGAGACCCAGTACTTC,CASSRGTDQETQYF,-,TRBJ2-5,-,TRBV5-1
TGTGCCAGCAGTTCTACAGGGGGGCGTTCAGAGACCCAGTACTTC,CASSSTGGRSETQYF,TRBD1,TRBJ2-5,-,TRBV6-6
TGTGCCAGCAGCCCAGGGGTTAGCGGGGGGGGAGAGACCCAGTACTTC,CASSPGVSGGGETQYF,TRBD2,TRBJ2-5,-,TRBV9
TGTGCCAGCAGCTCCGTCGGGGGAGCAAACATTCAGTACTTC,CASSSVGGANIQYF,-,TRBJ2-4,-,TRBV5-6
TGTGCCAGCAGGATTGAGGGCAATCAGCCCCAGCATTTT,CASRIEGNQPQHF,-,TRBJ1-5,-,TRBV2
TGTGCCACCAGGTGGGCTAGCGGGAGTTCCGGGGAGCTGTTTTTT,CATRWASGSSGELFF,TRBD2,TRBJ2-2,-,TRBV15
TGTGCCAGCAGCCAAGACTACCGGCGGGGGGCAGATACGCAGTATTTT,CASSQDYRRGADTQYF,TRBD2,TRBJ2-3,few,TRBV4-2